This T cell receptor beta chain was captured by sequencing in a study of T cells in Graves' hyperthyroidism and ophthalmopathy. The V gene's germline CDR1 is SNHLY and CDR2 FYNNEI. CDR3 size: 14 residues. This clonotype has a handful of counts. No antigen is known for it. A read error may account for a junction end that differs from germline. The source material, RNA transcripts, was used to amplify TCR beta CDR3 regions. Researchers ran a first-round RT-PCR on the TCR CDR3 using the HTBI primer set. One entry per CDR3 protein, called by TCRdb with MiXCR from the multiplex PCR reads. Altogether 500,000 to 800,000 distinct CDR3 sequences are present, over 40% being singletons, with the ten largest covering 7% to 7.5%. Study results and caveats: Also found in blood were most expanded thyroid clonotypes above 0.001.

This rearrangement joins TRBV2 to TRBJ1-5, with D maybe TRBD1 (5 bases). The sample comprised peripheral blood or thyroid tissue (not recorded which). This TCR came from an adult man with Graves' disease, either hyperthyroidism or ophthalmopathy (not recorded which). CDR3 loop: CASSGGPENLPQHF. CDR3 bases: TGTGCCAGCAGTGGGGGACCCGAAAATCTGCCCCAGCATTTT.